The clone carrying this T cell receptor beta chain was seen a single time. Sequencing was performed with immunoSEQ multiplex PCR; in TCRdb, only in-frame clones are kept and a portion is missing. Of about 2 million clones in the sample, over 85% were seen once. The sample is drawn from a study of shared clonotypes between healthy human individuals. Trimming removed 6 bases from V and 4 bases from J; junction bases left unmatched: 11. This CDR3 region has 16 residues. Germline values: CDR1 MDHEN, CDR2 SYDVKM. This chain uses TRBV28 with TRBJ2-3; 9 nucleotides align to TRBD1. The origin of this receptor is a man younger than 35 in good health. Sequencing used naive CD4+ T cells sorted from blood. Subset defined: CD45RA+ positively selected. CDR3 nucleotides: TGTGCCAGCAGCCTACCGGGACAGGGAGGATCAGATACGCAGTATTTT. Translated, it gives CASSLPGQGGSDTQYF.